Listed below are T cell receptor beta chains from one sample, sequenced in a study of T cells after yellow fever vaccination. TCRdb re-analysed the 5' RACE reads in MiXCR, keeping a single row per CDR3 protein. This sample has some 350,000 distinct CDR3 sequences; 6.2% occur once, and the top ten carry about 15%. The specimen comprised PBMCs, sampled 5 days after the yellow fever booster vaccination. The receptors derive from a man aged 30 to 39 who received the YFV17D yellow fever vaccine. CDR3s include the opening cysteine and the closing phenylalanine or tryptophan. A D gene is named only where the DNA matches it firmly. Clone size is shown for a subset of rows, as once, few, many or a class of expanded clone.

D gene,V gene,J gene,clone size,CDR3 protein,CDR3 DNA
TRBD2,TRBV15,TRBJ2-5,.,CATSRPGGEETQYF,TGTGCCACCAGCAGGCCCGGGGGGGAAGAGACCCAGTACTTC
TRBD2,TRBV20-1,TRBJ2-3,many,CSARDLAGPLQAQYF,TGCAGTGCTAGAGATCTAGCGGGACCTCTCCAGGCGCAGTATTTT
TRBD1,TRBV7-2,TRBJ2-4,few,CASSLPPGQLWNIQYF,TGTGCCAGCAGCTTACCACCGGGACAGCTTTGGAACATTCAGTACTTC
TRBD2,TRBV6-6,TRBJ2-1,.,CASSPRLAGGSNEQFF,TGTGCCAGCAGTCCCCGACTAGCGGGAGGGTCCAATGAGCAGTTCTTC
TRBD1,TRBV7-2,TRBJ1-2,few,CASPRGEIYGYTF,TGTGCCAGCCCCAGGGGGGAAATCTATGGCTACACCTTC
TRBD1,TRBV28,TRBJ2-4,few,CASSTTGVGNIQYF,TGTGCCAGCAGCACGACAGGGGTGGGGAACATTCAGTACTTC
.,TRBV24-1,TRBJ2-1,many,CATSPRGGGNEQFF,TGTGCCACCAGCCCAAGGGGCGGTGGAAATGAGCAGTTCTTC
.,TRBV27,TRBJ1-5,few,CASSFRLQVGQPQHF,TGTGCCAGCAGTTTCAGGCTGCAGGTCGGTCAGCCCCAGCATTTT
TRBD1,TRBV2,TRBJ2-2,few,CASKTGRPSPAGELFF,TGTGCCAGCAAGACAGGGAGACCCTCTCCCGCCGGGGAGCTGTTTTTT
TRBD2,TRBV20-1,TRBJ2-7,many,CSARGSGGYEQYF,TGCAGTGCTAGAGGGTCGGGAGGGTACGAGCAGTACTTC
.,TRBV7-8,TRBJ2-1,many,CASSLEVSYNEQFF,TGTGCCAGCAGCTTAGAAGTCTCCTACAATGAGCAGTTCTTC
.,TRBV28,TRBJ2-1,.,CASSGLEQFF,TGTGCCAGCAGCGGCCTTGAGCAGTTCTTC
.,TRBV29-1,TRBJ2-5,many,CSVTGAHQETQYF,TGCAGCGTTACCGGGGCCCACCAAGAGACCCAGTACTTC
.,TRBV14,TRBJ2-7,many,CASSHLGPPYEQYF,TGTGCCAGCAGCCATCTTGGGCCGCCTTACGAGCAGTACTTC
.,TRBV28,TRBJ1-1,many,CASGTRGNTEAFF,TGTGCCAGCGGGACTAGAGGGAACACTGAAGCTTTCTTT
.,TRBV5-1,TRBJ1-4,many,CASSPGGHTNEKLFF,TGCGCCAGCAGCCCCGGGGGACATACTAATGAAAAACTGTTTTTT
.,TRBV7-9,TRBJ2-5,few,CASSLAFRETQYF,TGTGCCAGCAGCTTGGCATTTCGAGAGACCCAGTACTTC
.,TRBV11-3,TRBJ1-2,many,CASSLDRTAECTF,TGTGCCAGCAGCTTAGATCGGACGGCCGAATGCACCTTC